The count of the clone carrying this T cell receptor beta chain is one. The PCR was carried out with 60 Vbeta primers and 13 Jbeta primers. Sequencing was performed with immunoSEQ multiplex PCR; in TCRdb, only in-frame clones are kept and a portion is missing. Altogether some 130,000 clones are present, around 80% being singletons, with the ten largest covering around 2%. The record originates from a study of cytomegalovirus exposure and HLA in healthy donors. The CDR3 runs 17 residues. J lost 2 bases, V lost 4 bases, and 11 bases had no gene match. Germline loops: CDR1 MNHEY, CDR2 SMNVEV (reference sequence).

The receptor comes from a man aged 25-45 years in good health and CMV-seronegative. The sequenced material came from PBMCs. The chain has TRBV27 and TRBJ2-3, with 8 nucleotides matching TRBD2. For the CDR3, the DNA is TGTGCCAGCAGTTCCCTTGCCGCGGGAGGACCCACAGATACGCAGTATTTT. Translation: CASSSLAAGGPTDTQYF.